The clone carrying this T cell receptor (beta chain) was observed once. What it recognizes is unknown. These data are taken from a study of cytomegalovirus exposure and HLA in healthy donors. The study's findings and limits: Under in vitro conditions, three CMV-associated chains were confirmed as specific for CMV antigens. Rare TCR sequences predominated, though certain public TCRs were found in many donors. An analysis that was carried out later associated 16,951 TCR beta sequences with HLA alleles at 0.05 false discovery rate.

Germline V CDR1 and CDR2: SEHNR, FQNEAQ (reference sequence). V lost 1 base, J lost 1 base, and 2 bases stayed unmatched. CDR3 size: 17 residues. A multiplex PCR was run with 60 Vbeta primers and 13 Jbeta primers. This table comes from immunoSEQ multiplex PCR, and its TCRdb copy is limited to in-frame clones, with some not included. This table holds under 300,000 clones, 84% found once. The TCR was taken from a woman in her thirties or forties in good health and CMV-seropositive. The gene calls are TRBV7-9 and TRBJ2-7; 15 bases align to TRBD2. Sequencing was carried out using PBMCs. DNA for the CDR3: TGTGCCAGCAGCTTAGAGGGACTAGCGGGAGGTTCCTACGAGCAGTACTTC. Translated: CASSLEGLAGGSYEQYF.